These T cell receptor beta chains were read from a single sample in a study of T cells in Graves' hyperthyroidism and ophthalmopathy. A single record per CDR3 protein comes from TCRdb applying MiXCR to the multiplex PCR reads. The sample has approximately 610,000 distinct CDR3 sequences, roughly 15% seen once. The material sequenced was blood. The receptors were sampled from a woman aged 40 to 55 with Graves' ophthalmopathy. Each CDR3 is given with its conserved first and last residue. Fields, in order: D gene, J gene, clone size, CDR3 length, V gene, CDR3 DNA, CDR3 protein. The D gene is left open where the match is weak. Size values are once, few and many counts, or a class for expanded clones, and some rows have none.

NA	TRBJ1-2	many	13	TRBV19	TGTGCCAGTAGTATCGACGGGGGCGGGGGCTACACCTTC	CASSIDGGGGYTF
NA	TRBJ2-7	many	12	TRBV12-3/TRBV12-4	TGTGCCAGCAGTTCAGCAGCCACCGAGCAGTACTTC	CASSSAATEQYF
TRBD1	TRBJ2-5	NA	16	TRBV7-9	TGTGCCATCCCGCTAGGGTACAGGGGGCGGGAAGAGACCCAGTACTTC	CAIPLGYRGREETQYF
TRBD1	TRBJ2-7	many	15	TRBV6-5	TGTGCCAGCAGTTACCTAAGACAGGGGGTCGACGAGCAGTACTTC	CASSYLRQGVDEQYF
NA	TRBJ2-4	many	16	TRBV20-1	TGCAGTGCCCCGAGGCTGTCGGGGACTGGTAGAAACATTCAGTACTTC	CSAPRLSGTGRNIQYF
NA	TRBJ1-1	many	14	TRBV12-3/TRBV12-4	TGTGCCAGCAGTCTGTTCACCTCGAACACTGAAGCTTTCTTT	CASSLFTSNTEAFF
NA	TRBJ1-1	NA	17	TRBV6-2/TRBV6-3	TGTGCCAGCACTCCCTTTGCCCGGGGCAGCCTGGACACTGAAGCTTTCTTT	CASTPFARGSLDTEAFF
TRBD1	TRBJ1-2	NA	15	TRBV20-1	TGCAGTGCTAGAGCCCCAGGAGGGGGCATCGTTGGCTACACCTTC	CSARAPGGGIVGYTF
TRBD2	TRBJ2-5	many	14	TRBV5-1	TGCGCCAGCAGCCCAAGCGGGAGGGAAGAGACCCAGTACTTC	CASSPSGREETQYF
TRBD2	TRBJ2-2	many	14	TRBV24-1	TGTGCCACCCGTGGCGGGAGAAACACCGGGGAGCTGTTTTTT	CATRGGRNTGELFF
NA	TRBJ2-5	NA	12	TRBV29-1	TGCAGCGTTGGACACCTGGGAGAGACCCAGTACTTC	CSVGHLGETQYF
TRBD1	TRBJ1-2	many	11	TRBV2	TGTGCCAGCGGACAGGGCGGTGGCTACACCTTC	CASGQGGGYTF
NA	TRBJ1-1	many	14	TRBV27	TGTGCCAGCAGTGGGGACGGACCGAACACTGAAGCTTTCTTT	CASSGDGPNTEAFF
NA	TRBJ1-1	many	17	TRBV20-1	TGCAGTGCTAGACTCGGGGGGAGAGGGGCGCAGAACACTGAAGCTTTCTTT	CSARLGGRGAQNTEAFF
TRBD1	TRBJ1-2	NA	17	TRBV19	TGTGCCGGACATCAATCCGGGACAGGGGGCCGAAATGGTGGCTACACCTTC	CAGHQSGTGGRNGGYTF
NA	TRBJ2-7	few	14	TRBV27	TGTGCCAGCAGTTTTTTTCCCGATGACTACGAGCAGTACTTC	CASSFFPDDYEQYF
NA	TRBJ1-2	many	14	TRBV5-5	TGTGCCAGCAACCGAGGGGGGTCCGACTATGGCTACACCTTC	CASNRGGSDYGYTF
NA	TRBJ2-7	many	13	TRBV20-1	TGCAGTGCTAGAGACACTAACTCCTACGAGCAGTACTTC	CSARDTNSYEQYF
TRBD2	TRBJ2-7	many	13	TRBV20-1	TGCAGTGCCGGGACTAGCGGGAACTACGAGCAGTACTTC	CSAGTSGNYEQYF
TRBD2	TRBJ2-2	many	16	TRBV27	TGTGCCAGCAGAGATCTAGCGGGAGGGGTCACCGGGGAGCTGTTTTTT	CASRDLAGGVTGELFF
NA	TRBJ1-2	many	15	TRBV7-2	TGTGCCAGCAGCTTATTAACAGGGCGATCGGTTAGCTACACCTTC	CASSLLTGRSVSYTF
NA	TRBJ2-5	many	14	TRBV11-2	TGTGCCAGCAGCTTTGGACGGGCCGGAGAGACCCAGTACTTC	CASSFGRAGETQYF
NA	TRBJ2-5	NA	12	TRBV11-2	TGTGCCAGCAGCGGGCTCCAAGAGACCCGGTACTTC	CASSGLQETRYF
TRBD1	TRBJ1-1	NA	13	TRBV6-1	TGTGCCAGCCGTCAGGGGGGCAAGACTGAAGCTTTCTTT	CASRQGGKTEAFF
TRBD1	TRBJ1-4	once	15	TRBV30	TGTGCCTGGAGTGACAGGGGGCGGCCTAATGAAAAACTGTTTTTT	CAWSDRGRPNEKLFF
NA	TRBJ2-5	many	15	TRBV4-3	TGCGCCAGCAGCCAAGGGTTATCCACGGGGGAGACCCAGTACTTC	CASSQGLSTGETQYF
NA	TRBJ1-1	NA	13	TRBV29-1	TGCAGCGTCCGCCGGGACATTTACACTGAAGCTTTCTTT	CSVRRDIYTEAFF
NA	TRBJ1-5	many	13	TRBV28	TGTGCCAGCACCGGACAGTTTGATCAGCCCCAGCATTTT	CASTGQFDQPQHF
TRBD2	TRBJ2-7	few	13	TRBV20-1	TGCAGTGCCACGACTAGCGGGACTTACGAGCAGTACTTC	CSATTSGTYEQYF
TRBD1	TRBJ1-4	many	15	TRBV6-5	TGTGCCAGCAGTTACTCCGGACAGGTGGGGGAAAAACTGTTTTTT	CASSYSGQVGEKLFF
NA	TRBJ1-1	many	11	TRBV6-5	TGTGCCAGCAGTACAAAAACTGAAGCTTTCTTT	CASSTKTEAFF
TRBD1	TRBJ1-5	few	14	TRBV7-9	TGTGCCAGCAGCTTTAGTACAGGGGAGCAGCCCCAGCATTTT	CASSFSTGEQPQHF
NA	TRBJ1-5	many	15	TRBV28	TGTGCCAGCACCCCACACCTCTGGGGCAATCAGCCCCAGCATTTT	CASTPHLWGNQPQHF
TRBD1	TRBJ1-5	many	13	TRBV6-1	TGTGCCAGCAGTGCAGGGGGCCTTCAGCCCCAGCATTTT	CASSAGGLQPQHF
TRBD1	TRBJ2-7	few	15	TRBV18	TGTGCCAGCTCACCGACGGGACAGACCCACTACGAGCAGTACTTC	CASSPTGQTHYEQYF
TRBD1	TRBJ2-7	many	13	TRBV20-1	TGCAGTGCTGCCCGAGACAGGGTGTCCGAGCAGTACTTC	CSAARDRVSEQYF
TRBD2	TRBJ2-7	many	17	TRBV10-3	TGTGCCATCAGGGGGGGACTAGCGGGAGAGGGTGACTACGAGCAGTACTTC	CAIRGGLAGEGDYEQYF
NA	TRBJ1-5	many	14	TRBV6-5	TGTGCCAGCAGTTTCGGACGCGCGGGGTGGCCCCAGCATTTT	CASSFGRAGWPQHF
TRBD1	TRBJ2-7	many	14	TRBV5-5	TGTGCCAGCAGCATCGGGACAGGGTTTCACGAGCAGTACTTC	CASSIGTGFHEQYF
NA	TRBJ1-1	many	13	TRBV6-1	TGTGCCTCTGGGGCGGCTGTGGGCACTGAAGCTTTCTTT	CASGAAVGTEAFF
NA	TRBJ1-1	many	12	TRBV20-1	TGCAGTGCTAGATCACTCTCCCCCGAAGCTTTCTTT	CSARSLSPEAFF
NA	TRBJ1-6	few	14	TRBV6-2/TRBV6-3	TGTGCCAGCAGCGTACCAGGGCTAAATTCACCCCTCCACTTT	CASSVPGLNSPLHF
NA	TRBJ2-5	many	15	TRBV20-1	TGCAGTGCTAGAGATTACACCAAATCCGCAGAGACCCAGTACTTC	CSARDYTKSAETQYF
TRBD2	TRBJ2-1	many	16	TRBV7-2	TGTGCCAGCAGCTTAGCCGGGACTAGCGGATTCAATGAGCAGTTCTTC	CASSLAGTSGFNEQFF
NA	TRBJ1-1	many	12	TRBV6-2/TRBV6-3	TGTGCCAGCAGCGACGCCGCCCACGGGGCTTTCTTT	CASSDAAHGAFF
NA	TRBJ2-3	few	15	TRBV10-3	TGTGCCACCCAGGGCGGGACGGTCACGTTGGGTACGCAGTATTTT	CATQGGTVTLGTQYF
NA	TRBJ1-2	many	14	TRBV13	TGTGCCAGCAGCTTATCGGGCAGTGTGGATGGCTACACCTTC	CASSLSGSVDGYTF
NA	TRBJ1-1	NA	12	TRBV18	TGTGCCAGCTCACCACAGTCAGGGGAAGCTTTCTTT	CASSPQSGEAFF
TRBD2	TRBJ2-7	many	15	TRBV6-5	TGTGCCAGCAGTTACAGGACTAGCGGGGCCTACGAGCAGTACTTC	CASSYRTSGAYEQYF
NA	TRBJ2-2	many	15	TRBV6-5	TGTGCCAGCAGTTCGAGAGCAGGGGTCACCGGGGAGCTGTTTTTT	CASSSRAGVTGELFF
NA	TRBJ1-2	many	14	TRBV6-1	TGTGCCAGCAGTGATTGGGCAGGCAACTATGGCTACACCTTC	CASSDWAGNYGYTF
NA	TRBJ1-5	many	13	TRBV6-1	TGTGCCAGCAAAGGGGGTGGGGGTCAGCCCCAGCATTTT	CASKGGGGQPQHF
TRBD1	TRBJ1-1	few	12	TRBV30	TGTGCCTGGAGTGTACCGACAGGGTGGACTTTCTTT	CAWSVPTGWTFF
NA	TRBJ1-4	many	14	TRBV12-3/TRBV12-4	TGTGCCAGCAGTTTCTCAGGGCAGGGAGAAAAACTGTTTTTT	CASSFSGQGEKLFF
NA	TRBJ1-2	many	14	TRBV19	TGTGCCAGTGGTGACACGCGAATTAACTATGGCTACACCTTC	CASGDTRINYGYTF
NA	TRBJ2-2	many	13	TRBV20-1	TGCAGTGCTAGTTCAGGGGACACCGGGGAGCTGTTTTTT	CSASSGDTGELFF
TRBD1	TRBJ1-1	few	12	TRBV10-3	TGTGCCATCAGTGAAGACAGGGAGAAAGCTTTCTTT	CAISEDREKAFF
NA	TRBJ2-3	many	15	TRBV28	TGTGCCAGCAGTTTTAGTGGGCCTAGCACAGATACGCAGTATTTT	CASSFSGPSTDTQYF
TRBD1	TRBJ1-1	many	14	TRBV10-3	TGTGCCATCAGAGAGGGACAGGCCAACACTGAAGCTTTCTTT	CAIREGQANTEAFF
NA	TRBJ1-6	NA	15	TRBV6-5	TGTGCCAGCAGTTACTCGGAGGCCAGCAATTCACCCCTCCACTTT	CASSYSEASNSPLHF